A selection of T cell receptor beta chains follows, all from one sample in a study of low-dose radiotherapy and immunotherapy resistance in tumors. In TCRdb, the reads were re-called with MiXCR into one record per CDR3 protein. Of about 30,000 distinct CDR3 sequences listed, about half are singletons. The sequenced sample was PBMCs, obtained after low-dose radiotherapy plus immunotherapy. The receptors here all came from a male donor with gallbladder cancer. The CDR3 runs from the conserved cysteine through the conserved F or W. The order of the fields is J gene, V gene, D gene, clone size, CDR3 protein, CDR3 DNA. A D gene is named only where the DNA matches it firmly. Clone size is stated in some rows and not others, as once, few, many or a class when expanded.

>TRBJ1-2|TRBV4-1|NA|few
CASSQPGRAGKTGYTF
TGCGCCAGCAGTCAGCCAGGGCGGGCAGGGAAAACTGGCTACACCTTC
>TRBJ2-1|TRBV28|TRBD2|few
CASYPSGSYNEQFF
TGTGCCAGCTATCCTAGCGGCTCCTACAATGAGCAGTTCTTC
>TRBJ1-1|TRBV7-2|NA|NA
CASSSPDARDTEAFF
TGTGCCAGCAGCTCGCCAGATGCTCGAGACACTGAAGCTTTCTTT
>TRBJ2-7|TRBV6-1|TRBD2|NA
CASSGTSLYEQYF
TGTGCCAGCAGTGGGACTAGCCTCTACGAGCAGTACTTC
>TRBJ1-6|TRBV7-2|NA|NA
CASSSTGQLSSPLHF
TGTGCCAGCAGCTCAACGGGACAACTAAGTTCACCCCTCCACTTT
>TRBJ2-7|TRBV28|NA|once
CASSLGRATEQYF
TGTGCCAGCAGTTTGGGCAGGGCAACCGAGCAGTACTTC
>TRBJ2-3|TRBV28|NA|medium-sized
CASSRGGDTQYF
TGTGCCAGCAGCAGGGGTGGAGATACGCAGTATTTT
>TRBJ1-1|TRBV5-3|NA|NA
CASSLRRGNTEAFF
TGTGCCAGCAGCTTAAGACGGGGGAACACTGAAGCTTTCTTT
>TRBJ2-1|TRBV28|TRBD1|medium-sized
CASRSGTGGGGSYNEQFF
TGTGCCAGCAGGTCCGGGACAGGGGGGGGTGGGTCTTACAATGAGCAGTTCTTC
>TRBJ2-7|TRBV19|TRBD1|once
CASSIFGTGSPYEQYF
TGTGCCAGTAGTATTTTCGGGACAGGGAGTCCCTACGAGCAGTACTTC
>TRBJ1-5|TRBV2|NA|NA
CASSETAGNQPQHF
TGTGCCAGCAGTGAGACGGCCGGCAATCAGCCCCAGCATTTT
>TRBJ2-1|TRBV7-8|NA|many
CASSYRRGDEQFF
TGTGCCAGCAGCTACAGGAGGGGGGATGAGCAGTTCTTC
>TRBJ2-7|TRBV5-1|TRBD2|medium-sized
CASSLPGLANYEQYF
TGCGCCAGCAGCTTACCGGGACTAGCGAACTACGAGCAGTACTTC
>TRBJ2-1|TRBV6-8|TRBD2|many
CASSPAAGGISEQFF
TGTGCCAGCAGTCCTGCGGCGGGAGGGATCAGTGAGCAGTTCTTC
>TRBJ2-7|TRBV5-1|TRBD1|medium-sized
CASSSTGGLYEQYF
TGCGCCAGCAGCTCGACAGGGGGGTTGTACGAGCAGTACTTC
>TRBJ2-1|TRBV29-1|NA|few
CSVEGGGGGEQFF
TGCAGCGTTGAAGGTGGAGGGGGCGGTGAGCAGTTCTTC
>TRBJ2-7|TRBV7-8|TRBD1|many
CASSPRDSSYEQYF
TGTGCCAGCAGCCCACGGGACAGCTCCTACGAGCAGTACTTC
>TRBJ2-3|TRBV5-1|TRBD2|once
CASSLGASGGGTDTQYF
TGCGCCAGCAGCTTGGGGGCTAGCGGGGGGGGCACAGATACGCAGTATTTT
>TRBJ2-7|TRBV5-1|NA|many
CASNPGTTSYEQYF
TGCGCCAGCAACCCCGGGACAACGTCCTACGAGCAGTACTTC
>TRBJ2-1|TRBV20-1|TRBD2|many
CSAQLAGGLNEQFF
TGCAGTGCTCAACTAGCGGGAGGTCTCAATGAGCAGTTCTTC
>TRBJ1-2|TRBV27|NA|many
CASSLGLNYGYTF
TGTGCCAGCAGTTTGGGACTGAACTATGGCTACACCTTC
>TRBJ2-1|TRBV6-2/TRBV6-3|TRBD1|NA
CASTQRRDRGTGEQFF
TGTGCCAGCACCCAGAGGAGGGACAGGGGTACGGGTGAGCAGTTCTTC
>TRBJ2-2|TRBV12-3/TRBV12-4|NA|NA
CASSLEETGELFF
TGTGCCAGCAGTTTAGAGGAAACCGGGGAGCTGTTTTTT
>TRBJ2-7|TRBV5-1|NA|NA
CASSLATESYEQYF
TGCGCCAGCAGCTTGGCCACGGAATCCTACGAGCAGTACTTC
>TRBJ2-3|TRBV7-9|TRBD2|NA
CASSERGATDTQYF
TGTGCCAGCAGCGAGCGGGGGGCCACAGATACGCAGTATTTT
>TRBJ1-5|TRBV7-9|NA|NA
CASSLDPPGQPQHF
TGTGCCAGCAGCTTAGACCCCCCCGGGCAGCCCCAGCATTTT
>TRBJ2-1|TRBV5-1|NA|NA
CASSSGMVGRNEQFF
TGCGCCAGCAGCTCCGGGATGGTAGGCCGCAATGAGCAGTTCTTC
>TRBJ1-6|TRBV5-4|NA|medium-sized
CASSLAGPENNSPLHF
TGCGCCAGCAGCTTGGCCGGGCCAGAAAATAATTCACCCCTCCACTTT
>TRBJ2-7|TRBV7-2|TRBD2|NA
CASSSPGGGTGELYF
TGTGCCAGCAGCTCCCCCGGGGGGGGGACCGGGGAGCTGTACTTC
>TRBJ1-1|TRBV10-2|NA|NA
CASQRGAGTEAFF
TGCGCCAGCCAGCGGGGGGCGGGCACTGAAGCTTTCTTT
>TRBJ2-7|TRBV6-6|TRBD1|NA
CASSLTGGLYEQYF
TGTGCCAGCAGTTTGACAGGGGGGTTGTACGAGCAGTACTTC
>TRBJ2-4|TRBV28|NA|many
CASSQVWEPKNIQYF
TGTGCCAGCAGTCAGGTTTGGGAGCCCAAAAACATTCAGTACTTC
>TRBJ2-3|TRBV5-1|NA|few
CASSLRTVSTDTQYF
TGCGCCAGCAGCCTCAGGACGGTGAGCACAGATACGCAGTATTTT
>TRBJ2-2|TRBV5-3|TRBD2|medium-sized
CASSRTSDPTGELFF
TGCGCCAGCAGCCGTACTAGCGACCCAACCGGGGAGCTGTTTTTT
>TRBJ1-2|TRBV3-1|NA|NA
CASTPPGLGNYGYTF
TGTGCCAGCACCCCCCCAGGGCTCGGTAACTATGGCTACACCTTC
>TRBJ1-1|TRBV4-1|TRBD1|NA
CASSQGQGPEAFF
TGCGCCAGCAGCCAGGGACAGGGCCCTGAAGCTTTCTTT
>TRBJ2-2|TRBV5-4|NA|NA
CASSLAGPGELFF
TGTGCCAGCAGCTTGGCAGGGCCCGGGGAGCTGTTTTTT
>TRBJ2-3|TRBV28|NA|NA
CASSLVVASTDTQYF
TGTGCCAGCAGTTTAGTGGTGGCTAGCACAGATACGCAGTATTTT
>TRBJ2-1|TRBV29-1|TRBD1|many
CSVGGFRDSRNEQFF
TGCAGCGTTGGGGGGTTCCGGGACAGTAGGAATGAGCAGTTCTTC
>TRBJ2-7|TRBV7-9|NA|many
CASSSQNSAYEQYF
TGTGCCAGCAGCTCCCAAAACTCCGCCTACGAGCAGTACTTC
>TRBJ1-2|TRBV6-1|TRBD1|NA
CAFSQILDRSSYGYTF
TGTGCCTTCAGTCAAATATTGGACAGGAGTTCCTATGGCTACACCTTC
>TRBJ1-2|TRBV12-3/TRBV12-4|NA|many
CASRSTGMGYTF
TGTGCCAGCAGATCTACAGGGATGGGCTACACCTTC
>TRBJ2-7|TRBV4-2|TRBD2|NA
CASSLTGTSGRYYEQYF
TGTGCCAGCAGTCTAACCGGGACTAGCGGGAGATACTACGAGCAGTACTTC
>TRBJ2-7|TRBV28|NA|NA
CASSPGGEGGYEQYF
TGTGCCAGCAGCCCCGGAGGAGAGGGGGGCTACGAGCAGTACTTC
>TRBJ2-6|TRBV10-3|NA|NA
CAISESGGTAFSGANVLTF
TGTGCCATCAGTGAGTCTGGGGGGACAGCCTTCTCTGGGGCCAACGTCCTGACTTTC
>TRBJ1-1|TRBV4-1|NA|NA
CASSSYTENTEAFF
TGCGCCAGCAGCAGTTATACGGAGAACACTGAAGCTTTCTTT
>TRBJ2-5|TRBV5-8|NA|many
CASSEAQFQPTQYF
TGTGCCAGCAGCGAGGCGCAATTTCAACCGACCCAGTACTTC
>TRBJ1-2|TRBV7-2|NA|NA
CASSLSQNYGYTF
TGTGCCAGCAGCTTGAGTCAGAACTATGGCTACACCTTC
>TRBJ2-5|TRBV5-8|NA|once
CASSLDLRRETQYF
TGTGCCAGCAGCTTGGATCTCCGGAGGGAGACCCAGTACTTC
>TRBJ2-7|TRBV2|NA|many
CASSDARVAYEQYF
TGTGCCAGCAGTGACGCAAGAGTGGCCTACGAGCAGTACTTC
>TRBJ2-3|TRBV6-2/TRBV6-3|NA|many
CASSELVSTDTQYF
TGTGCCAGCAGTGAGCTAGTAAGCACAGATACGCAGTATTTT
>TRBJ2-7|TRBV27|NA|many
CASSQGNTVFGEQYF
TGTGCCAGCTCCCAGGGTAACACAGTCTTTGGCGAGCAGTACTTC
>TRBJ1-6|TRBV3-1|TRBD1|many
CASSPLWTGDSPLHF
TGTGCCAGCAGCCCTCTTTGGACAGGAGATTCACCCCTCCACTTT
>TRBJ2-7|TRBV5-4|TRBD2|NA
CASTSRLADTYEQYF
TGTGCCAGCACCTCAAGACTAGCGGACACCTACGAGCAGTACTTC
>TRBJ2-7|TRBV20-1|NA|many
CSAATSGHEQYF
TGCAGTGCAGCGACTTCGGGTCACGAGCAGTACTTC
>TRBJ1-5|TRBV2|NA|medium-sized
CASSERQDNQPQHF
TGTGCCAGCAGTGAGCGACAGGACAATCAGCCCCAGCATTTT
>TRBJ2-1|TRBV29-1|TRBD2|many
CSVDPGRSSYNEQFF
TGCAGCGTTGACCCCGGGAGGAGCTCCTACAATGAGCAGTTCTTC
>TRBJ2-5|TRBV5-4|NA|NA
CASSLVGLQETQYF
TGTGCCAGCAGCTTGGTAGGCTTACAAGAGACCCAGTACTTC
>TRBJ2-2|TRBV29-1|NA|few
CSVRNTGELFF
TGCAGCGTGCGAAACACCGGGGAGCTGTTTTTT
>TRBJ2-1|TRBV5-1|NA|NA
CASSLGGSGPYNEQFF
TGCGCCAGCAGCTTGGGCGGTAGTGGCCCGTACAATGAGCAGTTCTTC